The 8 T cell receptor beta chains given below trace back to one sample, sequenced in a study of shared clonotypes between healthy human individuals. Measured with immunoSEQ multiplex PCR; TCRdb has only the in-frame clones, and not every one. This table holds about 1 million clones, around 76% found once. Sequencing was done on a sample of memory CD4+ T cells sorted from blood. The subset: CD45RA-negative fraction. These receptors were collected from a man younger than 35 in good health.

V gene TRBV27 combines with J gene TRBJ2-1; a possible D gene is TRBD2 (5 bases). This CDR3 comprises 14 residues. Germline CDR1 reads MNHEY; CDR2 reads SMNVEV (reference sequence). The V and J ends lost 3 bases and 4 bases respectively, with 10 bases between them. As DNA, the CDR3 is TGTGCCAGCAGTTTGAGGGCACAGTACAATGAGCAGTTCTTC. Its protein product is CASSLRAQYNEQFF.

The J gene is TRBJ2-2, the V gene TRBV12-5; 10 bases line up with TRBD2. Germline CDR1 is LGHNT and CDR2 is FRNRAP. This CDR3 region has 16 residues. The ends lost 6 bases at V and 4 bases at J; junction bases unmatched: 8. CDR3 region: CASGWTSGRLTGELFF. CDR3 nucleotide sequence: TGTGCTAGTGGCTGGACTAGCGGCCGGCTCACCGGGGAGCTGTTTTTT.

In this sample, this clone turned up once. This chain connects TRBV7-2 to TRBJ2-3; 11 nucleotides match TRBD2. Germline V CDR1 and CDR2: SGHTA, FQGNSA. With 5 bases clipped from V and 8 bases from J, the junction kept 9 bases outside the gene matches. CDR3 size: 15 residues. CDR3 loop: CASSPLAGGGGTQYF. In DNA, the CDR3 is TGTGCCAGCAGCCCGCTAGCGGGAGGCGGGGGTACGCAGTATTTT.

The gene calls are TRBV6-1 and TRBJ2-5, with unresolved D. V lost 4 bases, J lost 5 bases, and 11 bases lay in between. Germline loops: CDR1 MNHNS, CDR2 SASEGT. This CDR3 contains 13 residues. The chain's CDR3 is CASSVSNGETQYF. CDR3 in DNA: TGTGCCAGCAGTGTATCGAATGGGGAGACCCAGTACTTC.

This rearrangement joins TRBV9 to TRBJ2-4; D may be TRBD1 or TRBD2 (6 bases each). Germline values: CDR1 SGDLS, CDR2 YYNGEE. Trimming took 4 bases from V and 6 from J, leaving 29 bases between them. There are 19 residues in the CDR3. DNA of the CDR3: TGTGCCAGCAGCTTCGTAAGGGCCGGGGGCAAGGAGACAGTAAACATTCAGTACTTC. The encoded protein is CASSFVRAGGKETVNIQYF. The full variable domain, with the rest looked up from reference TRBV9 and TRBJ2-4, is DSGVTQTPKHLITATGQRVTLRCSPRSGDLSVYWYQQSLDQGLQFLIQYYNGEERAKGNILERFSAQQFPDLHSELNLSSLELGDSALYFCASSFVRAGGKETVNIQYFGAGTRLSVL.

This clone turned up a few times. The CDR3 is CASSLRRGSGNEQFF. The CDR3 region has the DNA TGTGCCAGCAGCTTACGAAGGGGGAGCGGCAATGAGCAGTTCTTC. This chain connects TRBV11-2 to TRBJ2-1, with TRBD1 as a possible D gene (6 bases). This CDR3 region has 15 residues. V was shortened by 2 bases and J by 6 bases, with 14 bases between the two germline ends. The germline gives CDR1 SGHAT, CDR2 FQNNGV.

The CDR3 DNA follows: TGCGCCAGCAAAGAGATCTCTGGGGCCAACGTCCTGACTTTC. Translation gives CASKEISGANVLTF. The rearrangement joins TRBV5-1 to TRBJ2-6; no clear D. Looked up from germline, CDR1 is SGHRS and CDR2 is YFSETQ. Deletions cut 6 bases from V and 0 bases from J, with 7 bases between. CDR3 size: 14 residues.

The chain links TRBV27 to TRBJ1-1, with D possibly being TRBD1 (6 bases). The germline V gene encodes CDR1 MNHEY and CDR2 SMNVEV (reference sequence). Trimming stripped 5 bases from V and 4 bases from J, with 14 bases between. This CDR3 has 14 residues. The CDR3 loop is CASSPGVRSTEAFF. In nucleotides, the CDR3 is TGTGCCAGCAGTCCAGGGGTACGGAGCACTGAAGCTTTCTTT.